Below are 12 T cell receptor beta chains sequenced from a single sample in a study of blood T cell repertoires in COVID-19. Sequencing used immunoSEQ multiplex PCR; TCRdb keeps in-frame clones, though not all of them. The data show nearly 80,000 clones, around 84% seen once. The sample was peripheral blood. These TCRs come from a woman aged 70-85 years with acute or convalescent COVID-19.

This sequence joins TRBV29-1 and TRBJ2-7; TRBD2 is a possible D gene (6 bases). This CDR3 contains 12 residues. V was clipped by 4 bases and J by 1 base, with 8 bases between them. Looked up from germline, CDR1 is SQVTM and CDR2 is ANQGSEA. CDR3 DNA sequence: TGCAGCGTTGTAGCGGATTCCTACGAGCAGTACTTC. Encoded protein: CSVVADSYEQYF.

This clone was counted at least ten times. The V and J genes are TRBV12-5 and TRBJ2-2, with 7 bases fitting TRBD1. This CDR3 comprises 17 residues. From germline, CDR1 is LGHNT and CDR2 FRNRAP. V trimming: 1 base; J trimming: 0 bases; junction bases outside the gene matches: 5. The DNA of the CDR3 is TGTGCTAGTGGTTTGGGACAGACAGGGTCGAACACCGGGGAGCTGTTTTTT. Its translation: CASGLGQTGSNTGELFF.

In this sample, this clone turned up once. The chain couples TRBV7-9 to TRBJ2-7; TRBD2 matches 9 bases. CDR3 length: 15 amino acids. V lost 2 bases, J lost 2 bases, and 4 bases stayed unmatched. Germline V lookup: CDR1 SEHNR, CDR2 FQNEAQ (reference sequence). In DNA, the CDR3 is TGTGCCAGCAGCTTAAGGGCGGGAGGGGCCTACGAGCAGTACTTC. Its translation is CASSLRAGGAYEQYF.

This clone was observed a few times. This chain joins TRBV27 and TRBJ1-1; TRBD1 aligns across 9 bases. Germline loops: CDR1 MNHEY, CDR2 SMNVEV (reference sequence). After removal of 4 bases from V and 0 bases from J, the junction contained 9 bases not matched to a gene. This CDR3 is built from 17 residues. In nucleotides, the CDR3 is TGTGCCAGCAGTTCAAACAGGGGGCTCGGTTTGAACACTGAAGCTTTCTTT. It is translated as CASSSNRGLGLNTEAFF.

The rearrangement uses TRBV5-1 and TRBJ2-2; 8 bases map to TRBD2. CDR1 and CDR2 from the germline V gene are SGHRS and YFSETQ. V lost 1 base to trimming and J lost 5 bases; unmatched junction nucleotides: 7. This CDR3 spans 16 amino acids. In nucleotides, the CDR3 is TGCGCCAGCAGCTTGCTACCGGGAGGGGAAACCGGGGAGCTGTTTTTT. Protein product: CASSLLPGGETGELFF.

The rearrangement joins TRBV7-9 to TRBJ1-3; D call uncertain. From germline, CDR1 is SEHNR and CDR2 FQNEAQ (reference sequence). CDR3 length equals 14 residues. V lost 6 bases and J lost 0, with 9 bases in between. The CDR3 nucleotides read TGTGCCAGCAGGCCACGGGACTCTGGAAACACCATATATTTT. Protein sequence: CASRPRDSGNTIYF.

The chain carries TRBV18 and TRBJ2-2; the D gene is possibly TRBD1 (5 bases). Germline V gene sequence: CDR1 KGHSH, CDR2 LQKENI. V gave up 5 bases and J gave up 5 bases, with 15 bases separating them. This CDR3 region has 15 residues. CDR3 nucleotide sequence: TGTGCCAGCTCATTAGTTCCCCAGGGAACCGGGGAGCTGTTTTTT. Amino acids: CASSLVPQGTGELFF.

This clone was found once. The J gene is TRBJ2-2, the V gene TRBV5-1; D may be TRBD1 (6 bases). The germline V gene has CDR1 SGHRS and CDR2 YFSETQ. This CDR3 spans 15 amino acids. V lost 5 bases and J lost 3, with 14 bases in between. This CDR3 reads CASRQQGLDTGELFF. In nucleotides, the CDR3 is TGCGCCAGCAGGCAACAGGGTTTGGACACCGGGGAGCTGTTTTTT. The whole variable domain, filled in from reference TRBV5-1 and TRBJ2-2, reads KAGVTQTPRYLIKTRGQQVTLSCSPISGHRSVSWYQQTPGQGLQFLFEYFSETQRNKGNFPGRFSGRQFSNSRSEMNVSTLELGDSALYLCASRQQGLDTGELFFGEGSRLTVL.

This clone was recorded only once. CDR3: CASSKQGPAFF. CDR3 nucleotides: TGTGCCAGCAGCAAACAGGGCCCAGCTTTCTTT. The chain has TRBV3-1 (or the pseudogene TRBV3-2) and TRBJ1-1; TRBD1 might be the D (6 bases). V was trimmed by 5 bases and J by 10 bases, leaving 11 bases between them. The CDR3 covers 11 residues. Germline V gene data show CDR1 as LGHDT and CDR2 as YNNKEL (reference sequence).

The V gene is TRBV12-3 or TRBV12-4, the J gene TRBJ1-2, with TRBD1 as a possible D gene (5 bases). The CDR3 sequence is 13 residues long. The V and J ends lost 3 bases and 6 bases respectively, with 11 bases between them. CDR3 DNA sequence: TGTGCCAGCAGTTTGGCGACAGTCCATGGCTACACCTTC. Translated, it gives CASSLATVHGYTF.

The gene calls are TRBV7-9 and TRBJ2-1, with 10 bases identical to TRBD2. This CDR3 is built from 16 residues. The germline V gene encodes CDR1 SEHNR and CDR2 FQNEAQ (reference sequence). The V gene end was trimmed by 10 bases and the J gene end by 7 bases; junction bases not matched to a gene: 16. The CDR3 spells CATLSGRAMGGNEQFF. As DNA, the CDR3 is TGTGCCACCCTAAGCGGGAGGGCTATGGGTGGTAATGAGCAGTTCTTC. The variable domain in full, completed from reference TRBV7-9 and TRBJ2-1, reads DTGVSQNPRHKITKRGQNVTFRCDPISEHNRLYWYRQTLGQGPEFLTYFQNEAQLEKSRLLSDRFSAERPKGSFSTLEIQRTEQGDSAMYLCATLSGRAMGGNEQFFGPGTRLTVL.

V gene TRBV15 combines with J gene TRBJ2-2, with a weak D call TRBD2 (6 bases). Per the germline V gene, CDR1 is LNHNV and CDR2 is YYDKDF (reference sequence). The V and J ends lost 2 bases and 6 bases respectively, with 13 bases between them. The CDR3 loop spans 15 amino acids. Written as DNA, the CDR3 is TGTGCCACCAGCAGATCAACCGGGAGTGCCGGGGAGCTGTTTTTT. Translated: CATSRSTGSAGELFF.